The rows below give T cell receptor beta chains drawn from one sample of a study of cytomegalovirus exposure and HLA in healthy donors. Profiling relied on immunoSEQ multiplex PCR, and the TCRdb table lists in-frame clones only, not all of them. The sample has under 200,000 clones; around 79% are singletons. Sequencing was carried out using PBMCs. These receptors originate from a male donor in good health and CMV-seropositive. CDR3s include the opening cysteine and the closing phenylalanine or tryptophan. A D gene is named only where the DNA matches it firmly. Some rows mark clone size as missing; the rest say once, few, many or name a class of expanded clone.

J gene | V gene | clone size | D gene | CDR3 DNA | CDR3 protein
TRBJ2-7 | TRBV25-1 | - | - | TGTGCCAGCAGGTTCCGGAGCTCCTACGAGCAGTACTTC | CASRFRSSYEQYF
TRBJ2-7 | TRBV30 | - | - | TGTGCCTGGAGTCTTAACAGGGAATCCCACGAGCAGTACTTC | CAWSLNRESHEQYF
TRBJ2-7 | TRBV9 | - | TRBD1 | TGTGCCAGCAGCGTAGAGGGACAGGGCTTCTACGAGCAGTACTTC | CASSVEGQGFYEQYF
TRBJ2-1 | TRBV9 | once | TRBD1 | TGTGCCAGCAGCCCAAGAGACAGGGCGGCCCACAATGAGCAGTTCTTC | CASSPRDRAAHNEQFF
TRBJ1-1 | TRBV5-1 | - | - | TGCGCCAGCAGCTTCAAGCGGGGTACTGAAGCTTTCTTT | CASSFKRGTEAFF
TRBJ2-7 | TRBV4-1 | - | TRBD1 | TGCGCCAGCAGCCAAGACCACCAGACAGGGTGGTACGAGCAGTACTTC | CASSQDHQTGWYEQYF
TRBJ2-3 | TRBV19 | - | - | TGTGCCAGTACTAGCACAGATACGCAGTATTTT | CASTSTDTQYF
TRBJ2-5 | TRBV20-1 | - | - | TGCAGTGCTAGACAGGTGGAGACCCAGTACTTC | CSARQVETQYF
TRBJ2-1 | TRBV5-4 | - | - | TGTGCCAGCAGCTTGGGACAGCCAAATGAGCAGTTCTTC | CASSLGQPNEQFF
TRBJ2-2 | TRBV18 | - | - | TGTGCCAGCTCACCATTGGAGACCGGGGAGCTGTTTTTT | CASSPLETGELFF
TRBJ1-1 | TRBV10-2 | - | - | TGCGCCAGCACTCCCGGGACCCCGGGAGGGACTGAAGCTTTCTTT | CASTPGTPGGTEAFF